This T cell receptor (beta chain) derives from a study of T-cell reconstitution after alpha-beta-depleted transplantation in children. Preparation of the TCRbeta library was carried out with unique molecular identifiers. TCRdb processed the PCR reads anew with MiXCR; each CDR3 protein has one entry. The sample holds 750,000 to 950,000 distinct CDR3 sequences; around 17% are singletons and the top ten take just under 5%. Trimming stripped 1 base from V and 12 bases from J, with 18 bases between. This CDR3 is built from 15 residues. Germline loops: CDR1 SGHVS, CDR2 FQNEAQ. This clonotype has only a few counts. Its antigen is still unknown. Overall study results and limits: Hyperexpanded clones declined; after one year, newly produced T cells mostly supplied diversity. Some patients showed high day-60 TCRbeta diversity, which derived from surviving recipient T cells and thymic progenitors. Two months or so post-transplant, alpha-beta T cells reportedly derived from several hundred expanded graft clones.

Specimen: PBMCs, mostly from graft donor cells, collected 360 days after TCRalphabeta/CD19-depleted stem cell transplant. The chain is built from TRBV7-8 and TRBJ1-4, with D perhaps matching TRBD1 (5 bases). This receptor was obtained from a male patient aged 10 to 17 who had a stem cell transplant for acute lymphoblastic leukemia, so the T cells may come from the graft donor. This CDR3 is CASSLVLGGAQELFF. CDR3 DNA: TGTGCCAGCAGCTTAGTATTGGGAGGGGCGCAGGAACTGTTTTTT.